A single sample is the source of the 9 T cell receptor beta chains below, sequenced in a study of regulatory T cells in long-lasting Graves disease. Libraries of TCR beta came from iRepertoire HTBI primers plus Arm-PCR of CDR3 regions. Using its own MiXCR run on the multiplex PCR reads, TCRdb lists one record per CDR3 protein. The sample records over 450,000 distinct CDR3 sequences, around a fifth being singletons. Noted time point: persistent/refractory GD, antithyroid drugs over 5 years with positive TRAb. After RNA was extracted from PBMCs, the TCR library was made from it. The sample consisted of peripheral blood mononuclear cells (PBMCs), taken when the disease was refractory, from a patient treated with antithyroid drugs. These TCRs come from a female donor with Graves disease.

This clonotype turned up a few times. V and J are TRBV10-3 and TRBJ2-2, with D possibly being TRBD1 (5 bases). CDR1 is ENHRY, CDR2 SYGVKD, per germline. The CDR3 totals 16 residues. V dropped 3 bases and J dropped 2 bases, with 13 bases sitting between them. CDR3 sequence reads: CAISDLDNINTGELFF. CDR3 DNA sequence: TGTGCCATCAGTGATCTGGACAATATAAACACCGGGGAGCTGTTTTTT.

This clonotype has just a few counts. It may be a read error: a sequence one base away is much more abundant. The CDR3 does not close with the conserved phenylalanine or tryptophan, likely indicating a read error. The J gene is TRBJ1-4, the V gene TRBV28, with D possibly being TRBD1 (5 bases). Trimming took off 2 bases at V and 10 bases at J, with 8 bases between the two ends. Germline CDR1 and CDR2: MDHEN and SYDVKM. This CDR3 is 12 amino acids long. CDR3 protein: CASSLGAGKLFS. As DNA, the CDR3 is TGTGCCAGCAGTTTAGGGGCGGGAAAACTGTTTTCT.

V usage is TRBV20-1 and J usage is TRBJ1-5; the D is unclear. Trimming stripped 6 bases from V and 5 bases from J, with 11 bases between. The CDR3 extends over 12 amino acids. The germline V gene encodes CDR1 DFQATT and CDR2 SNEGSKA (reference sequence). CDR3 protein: CSAVTSDQPQHF. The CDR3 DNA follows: TGCAGTGCCGTCACGAGCGATCAGCCCCAGCATTTT.

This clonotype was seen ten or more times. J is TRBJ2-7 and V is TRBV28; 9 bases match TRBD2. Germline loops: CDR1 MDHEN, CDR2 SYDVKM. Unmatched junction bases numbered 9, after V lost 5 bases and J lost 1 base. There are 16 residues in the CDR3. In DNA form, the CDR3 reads TGTGCCAGCAGTACATTAGCGGGAGTTTCGTCCTACGAGCAGTACTTC. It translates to CASSTLAGVSSYEQYF.

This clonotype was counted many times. The CDR3 spells CATSRPGQAVETQYF. CDR3 in DNA: TGTGCCACCAGCAGACCGGGACAGGCGGTGGAGACCCAGTACTTC. The chain uses TRBV15 and TRBJ2-5, with 8 bases fitting TRBD1. V shed 2 bases and J 5 bases; nucleotides not matched to a gene: 7. CDR1 and CDR2 from the germline V gene are LNHNV and YYDKDF (reference sequence). The CDR3 has 15 amino acids.

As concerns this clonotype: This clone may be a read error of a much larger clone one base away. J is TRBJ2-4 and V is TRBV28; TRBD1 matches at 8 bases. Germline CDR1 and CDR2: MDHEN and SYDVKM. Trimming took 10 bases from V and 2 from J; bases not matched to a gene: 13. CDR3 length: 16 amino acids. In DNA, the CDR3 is TGTGCCACCTTTTCGGGCAGGGGGCTTTCCAAAAACATTCAGTACTTC. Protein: CATFSGRGLSKNIQYF.

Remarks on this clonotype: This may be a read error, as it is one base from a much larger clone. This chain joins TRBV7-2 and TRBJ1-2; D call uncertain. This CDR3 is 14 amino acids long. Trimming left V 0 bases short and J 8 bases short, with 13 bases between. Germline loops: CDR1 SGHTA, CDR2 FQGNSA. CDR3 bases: TGTGCCAGCAGCTTAGCGCAGCAGCCGTTGGGCTACACCTTC. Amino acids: CASSLAQQPLGYTF.

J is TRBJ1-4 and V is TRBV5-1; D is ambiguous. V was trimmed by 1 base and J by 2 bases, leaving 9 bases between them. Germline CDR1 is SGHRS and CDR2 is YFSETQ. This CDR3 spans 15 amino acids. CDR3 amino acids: CASSLSRLTNEKLFF. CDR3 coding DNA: TGCGCCAGCAGCTTGTCACGGTTGACTAATGAAAAACTGTTTTTT.

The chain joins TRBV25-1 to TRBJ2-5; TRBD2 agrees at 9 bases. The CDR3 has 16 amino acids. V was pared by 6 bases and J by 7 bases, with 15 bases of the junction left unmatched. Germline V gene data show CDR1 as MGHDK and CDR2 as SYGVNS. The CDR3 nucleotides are TGTGCCAGCAGCGACCCTCGGGTAGCGGGGGCCGGGACCCAGTACTTC. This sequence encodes CASSDPRVAGAGTQYF.